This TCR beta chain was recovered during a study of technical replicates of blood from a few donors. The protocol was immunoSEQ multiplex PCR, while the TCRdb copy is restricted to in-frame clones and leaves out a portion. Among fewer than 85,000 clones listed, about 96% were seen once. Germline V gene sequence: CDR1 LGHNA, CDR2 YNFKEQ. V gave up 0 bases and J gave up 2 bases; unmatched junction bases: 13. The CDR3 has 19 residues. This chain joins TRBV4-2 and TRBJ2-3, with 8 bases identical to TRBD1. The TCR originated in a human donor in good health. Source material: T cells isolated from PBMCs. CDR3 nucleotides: TGTGCCAGCAGCCAAGAGGGACCTAAGGGGACAGGTTTCACAGATACGCAGTATTTT. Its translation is CASSQEGPKGTGFTDTQYF.